This T cell receptor beta chain was sequenced during a study of CD8 T cells in ankylosing spondylitis. This clonotype was seen more than once but under ten times. Preparation of TCR beta libraries was done by quantitative 5'-RACE with molecular barcodes. Via MiXCR, TCRdb re-called the 5' RACE reads, giving one row per CDR3 protein. The sample shows about 240,000 distinct CDR3 sequences, around 7.8% of them seen only once. V dropped 5 bases and J dropped 0; count of bases not matched to a gene: 1. Germline CDR1 and CDR2: GTSNPN and SVGIG (reference sequence). There are 13 residues in the CDR3. What was sequenced was blood, either unsorted or a sorted T cell fraction (not recorded which). The receptor was isolated from a male donor with ankylosing spondylitis or in good health (not recorded which). The chain joins TRBV30 to TRBJ1-1, with 9 nucleotides matching TRBD1. The CDR3: CAWGTGLNTEAFF. CDR3 bases: TGTGCCTGGGGGACAGGGCTGAACACTGAAGCTTTCTTT.